This TCR beta chain derives from a study of shared clonotypes between healthy human individuals. In the authors' workflow: Quality scores were absent from the junction-only immunoSEQ sequences, so filtering differed. The repertoire was sequenced with immunoSEQ multiplex PCR; TCRdb's copy has only in-frame clones and lacks some. D and trimming were read from the DNA, whereas the V and J calls and clone size are those reported in that table. Of 200,000 to 250,000 clones listed, 65% are singletons. This clone was recorded a few times. Germline V CDR1 and CDR2: LNHDA, SQIVND (reference sequence). Losses at the gene ends were 6 bases for V and 2 bases for J; bases not matched to a gene: 7. CDR3 length: 15 amino acids. Adults of Caucasian background living in Nashville, Tennessee made up all donors.

The TCR originated in a young man in good health. The sequencing input was memory CD4+ T cells sorted from blood. Subset denoted: CD45RA-negative fraction. The chain combines TRBV19 with TRBJ1-5, with 7 bases lining up with TRBD1. The DNA for the CDR3 is TGTGCCAGTAGATCGGGACAGAGGCGCAATCAGCCCCAGCATTTT. It yields the protein CASRSGQRRNQPQHF.